This TCR beta chain was identified in a study of blood T cell repertoires in COVID-19. About the study: Italy, Spain and the United States were the sources of the convalescent and acute COVID-19 samples. T cells, B-cell-depleted T cells, or PBMCs provided the cDNA or gDNA that served as material.

This CDR3 has 13 amino acids. Per germline, CDR1 ENHRY and CDR2 SYGVKD. V dropped 8 bases and J dropped 6 bases, with 13 bases sitting between them. As handled by the study authors: Reference gene primer amplification in the assay estimated nucleated cell counts. The method was immunoSEQ multiplex PCR; TCRdb's version includes in-frame clones alone and lacks a portion of them. V and J calls and clone size come straight from that table; D and trimming were deduced from the DNA. There are roughly 140,000 clones in the sample; about 87% occur only once, and roughly 30% lies in the top ten. The sequencing sample was made of peripheral blood. This receptor was identified in a human donor in a cohort sampled during active COVID-19. V usage is TRBV10-3 and J usage is TRBJ2-2, with D hard to call. This CDR3 reads CAIGPQDPGELFF. For the CDR3, the DNA is TGTGCCATCGGGCCCCAGGATCCCGGGGAGCTGTTTTTT.